This TCR beta chain was obtained from a study of cytomegalovirus exposure and HLA in healthy donors. Use of 60 Vbeta and 13 Jbeta primers characterized the PCR. Profiling relied on immunoSEQ multiplex PCR, and the TCRdb table lists in-frame clones only, not all of them. This table holds around 140,000 clones, 75% to 80% found once. The germline V gene encodes CDR1 SGHVS and CDR2 FNYEAQ. Between the trimmed V and J ends, which lost 5 bases and 1 base, there was a span of 18 bases. The CDR3 extends over 16 amino acids. Concerning this clone: Its matching antigen is unknown.

Study-wide results and caveats: The study found most TCR sequences rare, yet found some public TCRs in many donors. Analyses of presence/absence relied on an assumption of roughly uniform sequencing depth across donors. A link between a missense DCLRE1C variant and TCR beta V- and J-gene trimming emerged from a later analysis.

The source of this sequence is a woman aged 18-29 years in good health and CMV-seropositive. Source material: PBMCs. The gene calls are TRBV7-6 and TRBJ2-7; TRBD2 might be the D (7 bases). The chain's CDR3 is CASSPGVRGGSYEQYF. The CDR3, as DNA: TGTGCCAGCAGCCCAGGGGTTAGGGGGGGATCCTACGAGCAGTACTTC.